This entry lists 21 T cell receptor beta chains sequenced from one sample in a study of tumor-infiltrating lymphocytes in oesophageal squamous cell carcinoma. TCRdb re-called the PCR reads with MiXCR, one entry per CDR3 protein. Of roughly 6,800 distinct CDR3 sequences detected, roughly 14% appear once; the ten largest clones hold more than 15%. Source material: esophageal tumor tissue. The source of these receptors is a male donor with esophageal squamous cell carcinoma.

This clonotype came up many times. The gene calls are TRBV12-3 or TRBV12-4 and TRBJ1-1, with 7 nucleotides matching TRBD1. V shed 3 bases, J shed 6 bases, and the junction held 10 bases outside the gene matches. This CDR3 comprises 15 residues. CDR3 protein: CASSFVGGGRSEAFF. CDR3 in DNA: TGTGCCAGCAGTTTCGTAGGGGGCGGACGGTCTGAAGCTTTCTTT.

By proportion, this clonotype is medium-sized (0.01 to 0.1%). The V gene is TRBV11-3, the J gene TRBJ1-1, with a weak D call TRBD1 (5 bases). The CDR3 extends over 14 amino acids. The germline gives CDR1 SGHNT, CDR2 YENEEA. Trimming pared 3 bases from V and 3 bases from J, leaving 11 bases between. The DNA of the CDR3 is TGTGCCAGCAGCTTCGGCAGGGAGGACACTGAAGCTTTCTTT. Amino acid sequence: CASSFGREDTEAFF.

This clonotype came up many times. A read error may produce the germline difference seen at one junction end. This rearrangement joins TRBV6-1 to TRBJ2-7; TRBD1 is a possible D gene (6 bases). Germline V gives CDR1 MNHNS, CDR2 SASEGT. The CDR3 extends over 14 amino acids. The CDR3: CASSPTGDNSPLHF. CDR3 DNA sequence: TGTGCCAGCAGTCCGACAGGAGATAATTCACCCCTCCACTTC.

In this sample, this clonotype turned up many times. The rearrangement links TRBV5-4 to TRBJ2-5; maybe TRBD2 (5 bases). The germline V gene has CDR1 SGHNT and CDR2 YYREEE (reference sequence). This CDR3 has 13 amino acids. The germline V and J ends were trimmed by 2 bases and 4 bases, with 9 bases remaining between them. CDR3 sequence reads: CASSFGVLETQYF. CDR3 DNA sequence: TGTGCCAGCAGCTTCGGGGTGTTAGAGACCCAGTACTTC.

Turning to this clonotype: This likely comes from a read error, as the CDR3 has no conserved phenylalanine or tryptophan at its end. No DNA is shown, since the ends of the CDR3 on it are uncertain; the CDR3 is the one TCRdb lists. This chain links TRBV6-1 with TRBJ2-5; the table names TRBD1, a call not compared with the DNA. The CDR3 length is 16 residues, termini included. Germline V lookup: CDR1 MNHNS, CDR2 SASEGT. CDR3 protein: CASGRPGTGDGYTFGS.

This clonotype has just one count. The rearrangement joins TRBV12-3 or TRBV12-4 to TRBJ1-1, with D perhaps TRBD1 (6 bases). V was clipped by 1 base and J by 6 bases, with 18 bases between them. The CDR3 is 16 amino acids. The CDR3 DNA sequence: TGTGCCAGCAGTTTAGGGGGGGGCGGTTATAGCTCTGAAGCTTTCTTT. Protein sequence: CASSLGGGGYSSEAFF.

This clonotype was found many times. A read error is likely, as this CDR3 ends without the conserved phenylalanine or tryptophan. No DNA is shown, since the ends of the CDR3 on it are uncertain; the CDR3 is the one TCRdb lists. The chain is built from TRBV12-3 or TRBV12-4 and TRBJ2-7. The CDR3 comprises 16 residues, both ends counted. The CDR3: CASSLAAVNYGYTFGS.

There are many counts of this clonotype. CDR3 protein: CASGRIQGVNQPQHF. In nucleotides, the CDR3 is TGTGCCAGCGGCAGAATACAGGGCGTCAATCAGCCCCAGCATTTT. The genes are TRBV28 and TRBJ1-5; D possibly corresponds to TRBD1 (6 bases). Germline-derived CDR1 and CDR2 are MDHEN and SYDVKM. The CDR3 length is 15 residues. The V end was cut by 8 bases, the J end by 3 bases, with 17 bases between.

J is TRBJ2-7 and V is TRBV20-1; D gene ambiguous. The DNA end favors TRBJ2-5, so the J call may be wrong. The CDR3 length is 11 residues. Germline V gene lookup returns CDR1 DFQATT and CDR2 SNEGSKA (reference sequence). The CDR3 reads CSARSGETQYF. The CDR3 region has the DNA TGCAGTGCTAGAAGTGGGGAGACCCAGTACTTC.

At least ten counts were recorded for this clonotype. This may arise from a read error, as a much more abundant clone is one base away. The chain links TRBV6-1 to TRBJ2-1; tentatively, D is TRBD1 (6 bases). The assigned J gene may be wrong: the sequence end matches TRBJ2-7 better. Germline loops: CDR1 MNHNS, CDR2 SASEGT. The CDR3 has 16 amino acids. The CDR3 loop reads CASSETGFFSYNEQYF. The CDR3 coding sequence is TGTGCCAGCAGTGAGACAGGATTCTTCTCCTACAATGAGCAGTACTTC.

This clonotype was counted a single time. The conserved phenylalanine or tryptophan is not found at the CDR3 terminus, so this likely reflects a read error. No DNA is shown, since the ends of the CDR3 on it are uncertain; the CDR3 is the one TCRdb lists. The chain carries TRBV12-3 or TRBV12-4 and TRBJ1-6; TRBD1, the D gene given by the table, was not confirmed from the DNA. The CDR3 comprises 16 residues, both ends counted. The CDR3 here is CASNEGGDYNEQFFGP.

In its sample, this clonotype ranks as medium-sized (0.01 to 0.1%). The chain recombines TRBV7-2 with TRBJ2-7; 9 bases are shared with TRBD1. Trimming took 5 bases from V and 7 from J; bases not matched to a gene: 12. This CDR3 has 15 residues. Germline V gives CDR1 SGHTA, CDR2 FQGNSA. The DNA for the CDR3 is TGTGCCAGCAGCCCTCGGACAGGGGAGGTCAATGAGCAGTACTTC. Translated: CASSPRTGEVNEQYF. Looking up the rest from reference TRBV7-2 and TRBJ2-7 gives the full variable domain: GAGVSQSPSNKVTEKGKDVELRCDPISGHTALYWYRQSLGQGLEFLIYFQGNSAPDKSGLPSDRFSAERTGGSVSTLTIQRTQQEDSAVYLCASSPRTGEVNEQYFGPGTRLTVT.

Remarks on this clonotype: No DNA is shown, since the ends of the CDR3 on it are uncertain; the CDR3 is the one TCRdb lists. The chain employs TRBV11-3 and TRBJ2-6; the DNA was not compared with TRBD1, the D call given in the table. The CDR3 is 16 residues long, counting both termini. Germline V lookup: CDR1 SGHNT, CDR2 YENEEA. The CDR3 protein is CASSLDRGLLWLHLRF.

This clonotype was found a few times. This chain links TRBV5-6 with TRBJ1-1, with a tentative D call TRBD1 (5 bases). CDR1 SGHDT and CDR2 YYEEEE come from the germline V gene. The germline V and J ends were trimmed by 2 bases and 6 bases, with 23 bases remaining between them. There are 17 residues in the CDR3. The CDR3 DNA follows: TGTGCCAGCAGCTTTGATGTCCGCAGGGACGGAGCTCCTGAAGCTTTCTTT. Translation: CASSFDVRRDGAPEAFF.

This clonotype was seen at least ten times. The V and J genes are TRBV6-2 or TRBV6-3 and TRBJ1-2; D is possibly TRBD1 (5 bases). Germline assignment: CDR1 MNHEY and CDR2 SVGEGT. Trimming stripped 6 bases from V and 1 base from J, with 15 bases between. There are 15 residues in the CDR3. CDR3 sequence reads: CASRAPGPNNYGYTF. The CDR3, as DNA: TGTGCCAGCAGAGCGCCGGGACCGAATAACTATGGCTACACCTTC.

As concerns this clonotype: The conserved phenylalanine or tryptophan is not found at the CDR3 terminus, so this likely reflects a read error. The DNA is omitted, as the CDR3 cannot be located on it reliably, and the CDR3 follows TCRdb's listing. V gene TRBV7-2 combines with J gene TRBJ2-6; the table assigns TRBD1, which was not confirmed against the DNA. The CDR3 extends over 17 residues, inclusive of both ends. Germline V gene sequence: CDR1 SGHTA, CDR2 FQGNSA. CDR3 sequence: CASSRAGGYQETQYFGA.

This clonotype was seen at least ten times. The chain uses TRBV5-6 and TRBJ2-5, with 11 bases that match TRBD1. Trimming cost V 4 bases and J 4 bases; bases outside gene matches: 6. CDR1 SGHDT and CDR2 YYEEEE come from the germline V gene. The CDR3 has 15 amino acids. CDR3: CASSRRTGGGETQYF. As DNA, the CDR3 is TGTGCCAGCAGCAGAAGGACAGGGGGCGGAGAGACCCAGTACTTC. The whole variable domain, filled in from reference TRBV5-6 and TRBJ2-5, reads DAGVTQSPTHLIKTRGQQVTLRCSPKSGHDTVSWYQQALGQGPQFIFQYYEEEERQRGNFPDRFSGHQFPNYSSELNVNALLLGDSALYLCASSRRTGGGETQYFGPGTRLLVL.

This clonotype has at least ten counts. The chain recombines TRBV5-1 with TRBJ2-7; perhaps TRBD1 as D (6 bases). Trimming pared 3 bases from V and 3 bases from J, leaving 13 bases between. There are 14 residues in the CDR3. Germline V CDR1 and CDR2: SGHRS, YFSETQ. The CDR3 sequence is CASSSRDTGYEQYF. The DNA of the CDR3 is TGCGCCAGCAGCTCCCGGGACACCGGCTACGAGCAGTACTTC.

This clonotype is categorized as medium-sized. The chain employs TRBV5-6 and TRBJ2-7; D is unresolved. The V and J ends lost 1 base and 0 bases respectively, with 14 bases between them. This CDR3 contains 16 residues. The germline gives CDR1 SGHDT, CDR2 YYEEEE. The CDR3 loop is CASSLNGRFSSYEQYF. In nucleotides, the CDR3 is TGTGCCAGCAGCTTGAACGGACGGTTTAGCTCCTACGAGCAGTACTTC. The entire variable domain, with the rest obtained from reference TRBV5-6 and TRBJ2-7, is as follows: DAGVTQSPTHLIKTRGQQVTLRCSPKSGHDTVSWYQQALGQGPQFIFQYYEEEERQRGNFPDRFSGHQFPNYSSELNVNALLLGDSALYLCASSLNGRFSSYEQYFGPGTRLTVT.

The genes are TRBV3-1 and TRBJ1-6, with D unclear. Germline lookup yields CDR1 LGHDT and CDR2 YNNKEL (reference sequence). This CDR3 comprises 14 residues. V was clipped by 0 bases and J by 18 bases, with 18 bases between them. In DNA, the CDR3 is TGTGCCAGCAGCCAAGATGACCATTCCCCATCCGCCCACTTT. Translated, it gives CASSQDDHSPSAHF.

This clonotype was detected many times. The chain has TRBV5-1 and TRBJ2-7; D possibly matches TRBD1 or TRBD2 (5 bases each). The CDR3 has 12 residues. Trimming removed 1 base at V and 6 bases at J, with 8 bases between. The germline gives CDR1 SGHRS, CDR2 YFSETQ. CDR3: CASSLFGGEQYF. CDR3 DNA: TGCGCCAGCAGCTTGTTTGGGGGCGAGCAGTACTTC.